The clone carrying this T cell receptor beta chain was observed a handful of times. No antigen is known for it. The data originate from a study of T cell repertoires in cytomegalovirus infection. Study-wide background: It was recently identified HLA-C-restricted and well-studied HLA-B-restricted CMV epitopes that the study used. A matching HLA type, together with CMV infection, was signaled by public TCR beta signatures.

A single record per CDR3 protein comes from TCRdb applying MiXCR to the reads. The profile shows some 310,000 distinct CDR3 sequences, roughly 25% of them singletons. The V end lost 2 bases, the J end lost 5 bases, and 10 bases lay between the germline ends. Germline V gene data show CDR1 as SGHTA and CDR2 as FQGNSA. The CDR3 is 14 residues long. The specimen was cultured PBMCs, collected from culture after CMV antigen stimulation. This chain links TRBV7-2 with TRBJ2-1, with D possibly matching TRBD2 (6 bases). This TCR was recovered from a human donor in good health (CMV status not recorded). Some clones in this sample may be carry-over from other donors' samples. The CDR3, as DNA: TGTGCCAGCAGCTTAAGCGGGCCGAACAATGAGCAGTTCTTC. Its protein is CASSLSGPNNEQFF.